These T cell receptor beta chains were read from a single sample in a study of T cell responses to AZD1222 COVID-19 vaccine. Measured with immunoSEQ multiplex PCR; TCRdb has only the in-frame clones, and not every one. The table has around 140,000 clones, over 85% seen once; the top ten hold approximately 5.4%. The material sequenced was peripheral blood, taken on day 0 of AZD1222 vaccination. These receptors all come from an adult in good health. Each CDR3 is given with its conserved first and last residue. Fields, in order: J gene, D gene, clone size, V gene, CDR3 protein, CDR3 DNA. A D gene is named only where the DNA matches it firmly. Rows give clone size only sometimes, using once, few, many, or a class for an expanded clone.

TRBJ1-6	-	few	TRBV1	CTSSARDAFSYNSPLHF	TGCACCAGCAGCGCCCGGGACGCTTTCTCCTATAATTCACCCCTCCACTTT
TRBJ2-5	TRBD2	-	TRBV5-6	CASSHGGSLTETQYF	TGTGCCAGCAGCCACGGGGGGTCGTTAACGGAGACCCAGTACTTC
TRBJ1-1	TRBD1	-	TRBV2	CASSRQGNTEAFF	TGTGCCAGCAGTAGACAGGGGAACACTGAAGCTTTCTTT
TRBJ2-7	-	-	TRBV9	CASSPGGYEQYF	TGTGCCAGCAGCCCTGGGGGCTACGAGCAGTACTTC
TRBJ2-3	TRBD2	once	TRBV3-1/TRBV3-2	CASSSGLAGARGGTDTQYF	TGTGCCAGCAGCTCGGGACTAGCGGGAGCGAGGGGAGGCACAGATACGCAGTATTTT
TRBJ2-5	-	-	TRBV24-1	CATSEVVTGRETQYF	TGTGCCACCAGTGAAGTTGTAACAGGGCGAGAGACCCAGTACTTC
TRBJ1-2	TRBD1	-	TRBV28	CASRESGQGGGYTF	TGTGCCAGCAGGGAATCGGGACAGGGAGGAGGCTACACCTTC
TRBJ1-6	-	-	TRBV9	CASSVEAGDFGSPLHF	TGTGCCAGCAGCGTAGAGGCAGGGGATTTCGGTTCACCCCTCCACTTT
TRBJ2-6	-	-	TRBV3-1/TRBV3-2	CASSHTGNSGANVLTF	TGTGCCAGCAGCCACACAGGGAACTCTGGGGCCAACGTCCTGACTTTC
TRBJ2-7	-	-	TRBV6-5	CASTSPTGTPGEQYF	TGTGCCAGCACCTCCCCGACCGGGACACCGGGCGAGCAGTACTTC
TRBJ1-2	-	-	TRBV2	CASSEIVGGGYYGYTF	TGTGCCAGCAGTGAAATTGTGGGGGGCGGATACTATGGCTACACCTTC
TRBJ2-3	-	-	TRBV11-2	CATLLSGTDTQYF	TGTGCCACCCTCCTAAGCGGCACAGATACGCAGTATTTT
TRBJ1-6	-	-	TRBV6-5	CASSNGQIYNSPLHF	TGTGCCAGCAGTAACGGACAGATCTATAATTCACCCCTCCACTTT
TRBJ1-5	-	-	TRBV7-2	CASSQFSNQPQHF	TGTGCCAGCAGTCAGTTTAGCAATCAGCCCCAGCATTTT
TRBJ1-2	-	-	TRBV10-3	CAISESGLDYGYTF	TGTGCCATCAGTGAGTCGGGGCTGGACTATGGCTACACCTTC
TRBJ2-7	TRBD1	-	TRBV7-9	CASSPGTGSYEQYF	TGTGCCAGCAGCCCCGGGACAGGGTCCTACGAGCAGTACTTC
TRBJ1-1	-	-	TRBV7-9	CASSFNSPEAFF	TGTGCCAGCAGCTTTAACAGTCCTGAAGCTTTCTTT
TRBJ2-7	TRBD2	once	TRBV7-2	CASSLSSGTPNYEQYF	TGTGCCAGCAGCCTAAGCAGCGGGACCCCAAACTACGAGCAGTACTTC
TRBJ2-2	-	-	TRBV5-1	CASSLAAERGTGELFF	TGCGCCAGCAGCTTGGCAGCGGAGAGGGGCACCGGGGAGCTGTTTTTT
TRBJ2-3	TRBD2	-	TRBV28	CASSPGLAGSKTSTDTQYF	TGTGCCAGCAGCCCGGGACTAGCGGGCTCAAAAACTAGCACAGATACGCAGTATTTT
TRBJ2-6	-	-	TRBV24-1	CATSDPRQGGWANVLTF	TGTGCCACCAGTGATCCGAGACAGGGAGGCTGGGCCAACGTCCTGACTTTC
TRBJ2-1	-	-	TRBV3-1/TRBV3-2	CASSQEMGKQQFF	TGTGCCAGCAGCCAAGAGATGGGGAAACAGCAGTTCTTC
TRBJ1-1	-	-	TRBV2	CASSGVRAGTEAFF	TGTGCCAGCAGTGGGGTCCGGGCGGGGACTGAAGCTTTCTTT
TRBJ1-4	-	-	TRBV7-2	CASSSEGRYGNEKLFF	TGTGCCAGCAGCTCCGAGGGACGGTACGGTAATGAAAAACTGTTTTTT
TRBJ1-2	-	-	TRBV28	CASSFVGTNYGYTF	TGTGCCAGCAGTTTTGTGGGGACGAACTATGGCTACACCTTC
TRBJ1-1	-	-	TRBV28	CASSFTGIRTEAFF	TGTGCCAGCAGTTTCACCGGGATAAGGACTGAAGCTTTCTTT
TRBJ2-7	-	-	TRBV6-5	CASDRSSYEQYF	TGTGCCAGCGACAGATCTTCCTACGAGCAGTACTTC
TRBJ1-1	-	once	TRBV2	CASLPQVNTEAFF	TGTGCCAGCCTCCCCCAGGTGAACACTGAAGCTTTCTTT
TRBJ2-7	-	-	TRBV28	CASSPPRGYEQYF	TGTGCCAGCAGTCCCCCCCGGGGGTACGAGCAGTACTTC
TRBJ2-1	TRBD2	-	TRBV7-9	CASSDGLAGQGTYNEQFF	TGTGCCAGCAGCGATGGACTAGCGGGACAAGGGACCTACAATGAGCAGTTCTTC
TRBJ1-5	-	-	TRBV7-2	CASRFLGQGQPQHF	TGTGCCAGCAGATTCTTGGGGCAGGGTCAGCCCCAGCATTTT
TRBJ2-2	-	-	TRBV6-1	CASSDWGTRNTGELFF	TGTGCCAGCAGTGATTGGGGTACTAGGAACACCGGGGAGCTGTTTTTT
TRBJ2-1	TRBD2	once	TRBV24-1	CATSDNGGASDEQFF	TGTGCCACCAGTGATAACGGGGGGGCCAGCGATGAGCAGTTCTTC
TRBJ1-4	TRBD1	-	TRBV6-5	CATGTGNEKLFF	TGTGCCACCGGGACAGGGAACGAAAAACTGTTTTTT
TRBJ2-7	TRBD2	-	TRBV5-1	CASSSDSGNYEQYF	TGCGCCAGCAGCTCCGATAGCGGGAACTACGAGCAGTACTTC
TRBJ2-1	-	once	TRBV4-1	CASSQDPFDWPLAVKSYNEQFF	TGCGCCAGCAGCCAAGATCCGTTCGACTGGCCGTTAGCTGTTAAATCCTACAATGAGCAGTTCTTC
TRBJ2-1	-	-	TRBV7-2	CASSRPFTGEQFF	TGTGCCAGCAGCCGTCCCTTTACAGGGGAGCAGTTCTTC
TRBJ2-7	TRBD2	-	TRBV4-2	CASSQTLAGGSSYEQYF	TGTGCCAGCAGCCAGACGTTAGCGGGGGGGTCCTCCTACGAGCAGTACTTC